The clone carrying this T cell receptor (beta chain) was detected many times. Its antigen is not known. In TCRdb, the reads were re-called with MiXCR into one record per CDR3 protein. The data hold approximately 140,000 distinct CDR3 sequences, with approximately 8.8% observed a single time. The sample belongs to a study of T cell repertoires in cytomegalovirus infection. Looking at the study overall: CMV infection plus the matching HLA type was flagged by public TCR beta signatures. Study outcomes and limitations: Cumulative public TCR beta family frequency identified carriers of CMV plus the relevant HLA. What dominated the ex vivo response were HLA-C-restricted CMV-specific TCR beta clonotypes.

Sequencing was done on a sample of PBMCs. The clonotype originates from a human donor in good health (CMV status not recorded). Some clones in this sample may be carry-over from other donors' samples.

CDR3 sequence: CASSVFGHLNTEAFF. CDR3 sequence (DNA): TGTGCCAGCAGTGTTTTCGGACACCTGAACACTGAAGCTTTCTTT. V and J are TRBV2 and TRBJ1-1; D perhaps matches TRBD1 (5 bases). This CDR3 region has 15 residues. The germline gives CDR1 SNHLY, CDR2 FYNNEI. V lost 4 bases and J lost 0, with 12 bases in between.